The 13 T cell receptor beta chains listed next were all sequenced from one sample in a study of control samples from healthy donors and cancer patients. Generated by immunoSEQ multiplex PCR, the TCRdb table keeps only in-frame clones and is missing some. The repertoire holds about 120,000 clones, approximately 93% seen once, with 7.8% in the top ten. Sequencing input: blood. The source of these receptors is a woman aged 18-29 years in good health.

V usage is TRBV4-3 and J usage is TRBJ2-3, with TRBD2 matching over 10 bases. The germline gives CDR1 LGHNA, CDR2 YSLEER. V shed 0 bases, J shed 6 bases, and the junction held 9 bases outside the gene matches. This CDR3 region has 17 residues. For the CDR3, the DNA is TGCGCCAGCAGCCAAGAGAGTAGTCTAGCGGGAGTGGATACGCAGTATTTT. Translating it yields CASSQESSLAGVDTQYF.

The genes are TRBV28 and TRBJ2-7, with 8 positions matching TRBD2. The junction had 7 bases not matched to a gene; V was cut back by 7 bases and J by 2 bases. This CDR3 comprises 14 residues. Looked up from germline, CDR1 is MDHEN and CDR2 is SYDVKM. Written as DNA, the CDR3 is TGTGCCAGCATCGGGCGGGAGGCGACCTACGAGCAGTACTTC. Translation gives CASIGREATYEQYF.

V usage is TRBV5-4 and J usage is TRBJ2-3; no definite D call. V shed 2 bases and J shed 0 bases, with 7 bases lying between them. The germline gives CDR1 SGHNT, CDR2 YYREEE (reference sequence). The CDR3 extends over 14 amino acids. This CDR3 is CASSLERSTDTQYF. The CDR3 nucleotides are TGTGCCAGCAGCTTAGAACGGAGCACAGATACGCAGTATTTT.

The V and J genes are TRBV12-3 or TRBV12-4 and TRBJ1-6; D call uncertain. The V end lost 5 bases, the J end lost 7 bases, and 9 bases lay between the germline ends. The CDR3 runs to 13 residues. The CDR3 loop reads CASSTQTNSPLHF. CDR3 in DNA: TGTGCCAGCAGTACCCAGACGAATTCACCCCTCCACTTT.

This chain joins TRBV10-1 and TRBJ2-4, with D tentatively TRBD1 or TRBD2 (6 bases each). The CDR3 has 14 residues. Germline V gene data show CDR1 as WNHNN and CDR2 as SYGVQD (reference sequence). Trimming removed 10 bases from V and 8 bases from J, with 21 bases in between. CDR3 sequence (DNA): TGCGCCACCTCTGGGGGGCCGGGTCGGGACATTCAGTACTTC. It encodes CATSGGPGRDIQYF.

The chain carries TRBV5-1 and TRBJ1-1; the D is unclear. Germline V gene data show CDR1 as SGHRS and CDR2 as YFSETQ. The CDR3 runs to 13 residues. Deletions cut 0 bases from V and 7 bases from J, with 10 bases between. The chain's CDR3 is CASSLVDVSEAFF. CDR3 nucleotide sequence: TGCGCCAGCAGCTTGGTGGATGTTAGTGAAGCTTTCTTT.

The V call is TRBV12-2, the J call TRBJ1-2. TRBV12-2 is reported as a pseudogene. This CDR3 comprises 12 residues. CDR3 nucleotides: TGTGCAAGTCGCTTAGTAGGGCATGGCTACACCTTC. Its protein product is CASRLVGHGYTF.

The CDR3, as DNA: TGTGCCAGCAAGACAGCTAGCACAGATACGCAGTATTTT. This gives the protein CASKTASTDTQYF. V is TRBV2 and J is TRBJ2-3, with D perhaps matching TRBD1 (5 bases). The CDR3 totals 13 residues. Germline CDR1 reads SNHLY; CDR2 reads FYNNEI. Trimming cost V 7 bases and J 0 bases, with 8 bases left between them.

This chain connects TRBV7-3 to TRBJ1-3; tentatively, D is TRBD1 (5 bases). The germline V gene has CDR1 SGHTA and CDR2 FQGTGA. The length of the CDR3 is 16 residues. Trimming cost V 1 base and J 2 bases, with 12 bases left between them. This CDR3 is CASSLITGGPGNTIYF. The CDR3 nucleotides are TGTGCCAGCAGCTTAATCACCGGGGGTCCTGGAAACACCATATATTTT.

The V and J genes are TRBV6-2 or TRBV6-3 and TRBJ2-1, with D unresolved. Germline CDR1 MNHEY, CDR2 SVGEGT. The CDR3 is made up of 14 amino acids. Trimming took off 4 bases at V and 0 bases at J, with 7 bases between the two ends. The CDR3 reads CASSLTSSYNEQFF. DNA of the CDR3: TGTGCCAGCAGTTTGACGAGCTCCTACAATGAGCAGTTCTTC.

The chain recombines TRBV2 with TRBJ2-4; weak D call: TRBD1 (6 bases). The germline V and J ends were trimmed by 6 bases and 0 bases, with 15 bases remaining between them. The CDR3 has 16 amino acids. Germline CDR1 SNHLY, CDR2 FYNNEI. The CDR3 loop reads CASSVRDTVAKNIQYF. The CDR3 nucleotides are TGTGCCAGCAGCGTCCGGGACACAGTAGCCAAAAACATTCAGTACTTC.

The chain's CDR3 is CASRALQGANYGYTF. The CDR3, as DNA: TGTGCCAGTAGGGCTTTACAGGGAGCTAACTATGGCTACACCTTC. This chain joins TRBV19 and TRBJ1-2, with D possibly being TRBD1 (6 bases). Looked up from germline, CDR1 is LNHDA and CDR2 is SQIVND (reference sequence). CDR3 length: 15 amino acids. Trimming stripped 6 bases from V and 0 bases from J, with 14 bases between.

J is TRBJ2-7 and V is TRBV25-1; 7 nucleotides match TRBD1. V gave up 3 bases and J gave up 2 bases; unmatched junction bases: 7. This CDR3 has 15 amino acids. Germline assignment: CDR1 MGHDK and CDR2 SYGVNS. CDR3 DNA sequence: TGTGCCAGCAGTGACTCGGGACAGCCCGCCTACGAGCAGTACTTC. Its protein product is CASSDSGQPAYEQYF.